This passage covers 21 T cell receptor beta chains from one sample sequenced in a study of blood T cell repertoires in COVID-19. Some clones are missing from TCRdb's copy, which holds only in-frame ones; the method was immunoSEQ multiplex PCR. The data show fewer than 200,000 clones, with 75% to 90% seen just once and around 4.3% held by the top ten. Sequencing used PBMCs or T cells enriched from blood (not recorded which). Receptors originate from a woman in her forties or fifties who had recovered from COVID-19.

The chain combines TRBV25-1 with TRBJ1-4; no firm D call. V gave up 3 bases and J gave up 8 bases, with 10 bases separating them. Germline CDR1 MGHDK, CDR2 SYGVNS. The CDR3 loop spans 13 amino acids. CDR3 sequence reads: CASSDSIEEKLFF. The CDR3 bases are TGTGCCAGCAGTGATTCGATCGAGGAAAAACTGTTTTTT.

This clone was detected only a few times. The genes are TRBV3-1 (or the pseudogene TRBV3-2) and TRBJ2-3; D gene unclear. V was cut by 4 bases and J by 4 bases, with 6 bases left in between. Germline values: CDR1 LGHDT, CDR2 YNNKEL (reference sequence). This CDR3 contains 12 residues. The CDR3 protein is CASSRLSDTQYF. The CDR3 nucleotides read TGTGCCAGCAGCCGACTCTCAGATACGCAGTATTTT.

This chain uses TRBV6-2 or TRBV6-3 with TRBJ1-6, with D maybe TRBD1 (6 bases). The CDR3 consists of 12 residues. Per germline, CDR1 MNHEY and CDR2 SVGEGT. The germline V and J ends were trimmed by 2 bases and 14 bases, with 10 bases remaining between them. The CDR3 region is CASSYPTGTLHF. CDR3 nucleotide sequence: TGTGCCAGCAGTTACCCTACAGGGACCCTCCACTTT.

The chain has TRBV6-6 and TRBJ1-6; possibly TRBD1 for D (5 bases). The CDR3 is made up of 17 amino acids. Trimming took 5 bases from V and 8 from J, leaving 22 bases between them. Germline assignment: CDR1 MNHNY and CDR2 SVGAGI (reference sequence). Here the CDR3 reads CASSPLFPGGSDSPLHF. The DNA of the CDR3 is TGTGCCAGCAGTCCACTCTTCCCCGGGGGGAGTGATTCACCCCTCCACTTT.

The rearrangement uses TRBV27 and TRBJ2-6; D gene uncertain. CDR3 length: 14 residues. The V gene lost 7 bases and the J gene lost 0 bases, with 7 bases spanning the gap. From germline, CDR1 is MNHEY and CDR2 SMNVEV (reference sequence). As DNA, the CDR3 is TGTGCCAGCACGATTAGCTCTGGGGCCAACGTCCTGACTTTC. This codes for CASTISSGANVLTF.

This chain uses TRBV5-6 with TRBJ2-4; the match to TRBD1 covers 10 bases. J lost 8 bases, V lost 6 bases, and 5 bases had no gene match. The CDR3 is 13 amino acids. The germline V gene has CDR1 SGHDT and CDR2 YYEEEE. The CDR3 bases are TGTGCCAGCACCCGGGGACAGGGGTACATTCAGTACTTC. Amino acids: CASTRGQGYIQYF.

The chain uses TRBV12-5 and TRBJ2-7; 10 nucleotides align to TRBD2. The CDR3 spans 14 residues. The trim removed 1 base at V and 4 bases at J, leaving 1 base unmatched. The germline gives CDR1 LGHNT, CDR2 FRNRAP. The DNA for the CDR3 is TGTGCTAGTGGTTTGGGGACTAGCGGTTACGAGCAGTACGTC. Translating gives CASGLGTSGYEQYV.

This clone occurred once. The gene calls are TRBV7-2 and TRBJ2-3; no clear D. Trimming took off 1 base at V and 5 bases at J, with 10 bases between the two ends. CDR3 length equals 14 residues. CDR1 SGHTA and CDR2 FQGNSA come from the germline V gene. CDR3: CASSLVAERDTQYF. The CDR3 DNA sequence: TGTGCCAGCAGCTTAGTGGCGGAGCGAGATACGCAGTATTTT.

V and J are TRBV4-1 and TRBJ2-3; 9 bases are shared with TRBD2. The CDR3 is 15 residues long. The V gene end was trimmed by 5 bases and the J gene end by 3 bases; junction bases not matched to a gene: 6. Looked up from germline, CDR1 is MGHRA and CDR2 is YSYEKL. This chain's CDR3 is CASSSTSGWTDTQYF. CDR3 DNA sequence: TGCGCCAGCAGCTCGACTAGCGGCTGGACAGATACGCAGTATTTT.

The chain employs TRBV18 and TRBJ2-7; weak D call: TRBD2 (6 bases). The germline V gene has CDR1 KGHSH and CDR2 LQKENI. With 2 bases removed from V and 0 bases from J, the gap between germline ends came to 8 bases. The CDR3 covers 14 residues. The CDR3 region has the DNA TGTGCCAGCTCACCAGCCGGGAGCTCCTACGAGCAGTACGTC. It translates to CASSPAGSSYEQYV.

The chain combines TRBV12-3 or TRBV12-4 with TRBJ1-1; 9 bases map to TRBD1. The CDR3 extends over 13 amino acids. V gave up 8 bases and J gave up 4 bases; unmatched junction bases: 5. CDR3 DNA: TGTGCCAGCGGGAGACAGGGGGGCACTGAAGCTTTCTTT. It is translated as CASGRQGGTEAFF.

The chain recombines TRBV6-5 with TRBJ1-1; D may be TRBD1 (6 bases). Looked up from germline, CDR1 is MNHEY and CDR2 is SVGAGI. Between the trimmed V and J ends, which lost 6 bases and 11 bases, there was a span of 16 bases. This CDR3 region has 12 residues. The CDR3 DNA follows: TGTGCCAGCAGCATACAGGGTCGGCAGGCTTTCTTT. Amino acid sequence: CASSIQGRQAFF.

CDR3 in DNA: TGTGCCAGCAGTCTAATGGGGACATACAATGAGCAGTTCTTC. The encoded protein is CASSLMGTYNEQFF. The V call is TRBV7-2, the J call TRBJ2-1; weak D call: TRBD1 (6 bases). Per germline, CDR1 SGHTA and CDR2 FQGNSA. The V and J ends lost 6 bases and 4 bases respectively, with 13 bases between them. The CDR3 is 14 residues long.

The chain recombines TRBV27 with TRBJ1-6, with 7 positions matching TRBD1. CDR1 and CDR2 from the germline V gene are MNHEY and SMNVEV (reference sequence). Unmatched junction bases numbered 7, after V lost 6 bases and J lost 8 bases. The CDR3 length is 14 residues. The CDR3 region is CASSPQGGDSPLHF. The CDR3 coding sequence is TGTGCCAGCAGCCCCCAGGGGGGAGATTCACCCCTCCACTTT.

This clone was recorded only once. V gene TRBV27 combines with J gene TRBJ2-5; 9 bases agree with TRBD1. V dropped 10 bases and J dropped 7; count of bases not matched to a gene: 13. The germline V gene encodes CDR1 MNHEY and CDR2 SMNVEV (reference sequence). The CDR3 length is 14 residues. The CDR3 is CATPKWDREWTQYF. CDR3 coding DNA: TGTGCCACCCCCAAATGGGACAGGGAGTGGACCCAGTACTTC.

The CDR3 sequence is CASSLDILSIYEQYV. The DNA of the CDR3 is TGTGCCAGCAGCTTGGACATTTTGAGTATCTACGAGCAGTACGTC. This chain uses TRBV7-2 with TRBJ2-7, with D maybe TRBD1 (5 bases). The germline CDR1 and CDR2 sequences are SGHTA and FQGNSA. Between the trimmed V and J ends, which lost 3 bases and 3 bases, there was a span of 15 bases. This CDR3 is 15 amino acids long.

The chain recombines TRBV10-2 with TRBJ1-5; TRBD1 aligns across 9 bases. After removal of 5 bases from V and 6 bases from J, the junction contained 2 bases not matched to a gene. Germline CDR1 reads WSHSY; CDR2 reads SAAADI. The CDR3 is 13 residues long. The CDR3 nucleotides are TGCGCCAGCAGTCCGACAGGGGGTCAGCCCCAGCATTTT. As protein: CASSPTGGQPQHF.

The CDR3 sequence: CASSFKGEGYTF. The CDR3, as DNA: TGCGCCAGCAGCTTTAAGGGGGAAGGCTACACCTTC. The chain uses TRBV5-1 and TRBJ1-2; D is perhaps TRBD1 (6 bases). Germline V gene lookup returns CDR1 SGHRS and CDR2 YFSETQ. This CDR3 spans 12 amino acids. The V gene lost 2 bases and the J gene lost 8 bases, with 10 bases spanning the gap.

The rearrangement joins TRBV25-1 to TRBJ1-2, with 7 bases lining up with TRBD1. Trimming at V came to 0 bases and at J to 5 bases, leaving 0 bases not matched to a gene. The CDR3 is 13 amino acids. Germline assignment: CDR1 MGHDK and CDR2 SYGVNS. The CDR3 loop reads CASSEYRGYGYTF. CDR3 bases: TGTGCCAGCAGTGAATACAGGGGGTATGGCTACACCTTC.

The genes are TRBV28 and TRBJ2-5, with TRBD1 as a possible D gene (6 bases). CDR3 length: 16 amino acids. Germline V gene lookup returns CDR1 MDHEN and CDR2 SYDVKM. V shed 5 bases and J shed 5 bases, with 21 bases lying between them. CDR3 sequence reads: CASSLGARVTWETQYF. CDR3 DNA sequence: TGTGCCAGCAGTCTGGGGGCCAGGGTAACGTGGGAGACCCAGTACTTC.

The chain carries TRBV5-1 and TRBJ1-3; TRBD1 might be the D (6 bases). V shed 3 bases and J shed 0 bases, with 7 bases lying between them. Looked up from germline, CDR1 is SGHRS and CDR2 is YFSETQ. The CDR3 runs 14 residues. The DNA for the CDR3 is TGCGCCAGCAGCTCAGGGGTCTCTGGAAACACCATATATTTT. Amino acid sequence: CASSSGVSGNTIYF.